The T cell receptor (beta chain) under discussion was sequenced for a study of blood T cell repertoires in COVID-19. V was clipped by 5 bases and J by 10 bases; unmatched bases: 8. This CDR3 comprises 14 residues. Germline V gives CDR1 SGHTA, CDR2 FQGTGA. Sequencing was performed with immunoSEQ multiplex PCR; in TCRdb, only in-frame clones are kept and a portion is missing. The table shows 250,000 to 350,000 clones, with around 90% occurring only once. The rearrangement uses TRBV7-3 and TRBJ2-1, with 10 positions matching TRBD2. The material sequenced was PBMCs or T cells enriched from blood (not recorded which). This clonotype was sampled from a woman aged 40 to 50 who had recovered from COVID-19. Here the CDR3 DNA reads TGTGCCAGCAGCCCCGAGCGGGAGGGGCTAGAGCAGTTCTTC. It encodes CASSPEREGLEQFF.